Shown below are 8 T cell receptor beta chains from a single sample sequenced in a study of T cell responses to AZD1222 COVID-19 vaccine. Sequenced by immunoSEQ multiplex PCR; TCRdb stores in-frame clones only, minus some. The sample contains more than 120,000 clones, roughly 93% of which appear only once. This specimen was peripheral blood, taken 28 days after the second AZD1222 dose. Source of these receptors: an adult who received the AZD1222 COVID-19 vaccine.

This sequence joins TRBV27 and TRBJ1-5, with no clear D. CDR3 size: 15 residues. Germline values: CDR1 MNHEY, CDR2 SMNVEV (reference sequence). Trimming pared 10 bases from V and 0 bases from J, leaving 16 bases between. CDR3 sequence (DNA): TGTGCCACCAGGTCCGAGGGTTATAGCAATCAGCCCCAGCATTTT. Amino acids: CATRSEGYSNQPQHF.

CDR3 nucleotides: TGTGCCAGCAGCTTACCGGACAGGGGGAGCTCTGGGGCCAACGTCCTGACTTTC. It is translated as CASSLPDRGSSGANVLTF. This rearrangement joins TRBV7-3 to TRBJ2-6, with 10 nucleotides matching TRBD1. The V gene's germline CDR1 is SGHTA and CDR2 FQGTGA. This CDR3 is 18 amino acids long. The trim removed 2 bases at V and 0 bases at J, leaving 4 bases unmatched. Drawing the rest from reference TRBV7-3 and TRBJ2-6, the complete variable domain is GAGVSQTPSNKVTEKGKYVELRCDPISGHTALYWYRQSLGQGPEFLIYFQGTGAADDSGLPNDRFFAVRPEGSVSTLKIQRTERGDSAVYLCASSLPDRGSSGANVLTFGAGSRLTVL.

The rearrangement links TRBV12-3 or TRBV12-4 to TRBJ1-1, with D perhaps TRBD1 (6 bases). V shed 3 bases and J shed 8 bases, with 10 bases lying between them. This CDR3 spans 12 amino acids. The DNA of the CDR3 is TGTGCCAGCAGTTTCTTCCAGGGGGAAGCTTTCTTT. Its protein is CASSFFQGEAFF.

This chain joins TRBV19 and TRBJ1-1, with D unclear. Germline V gives CDR1 LNHDA, CDR2 SQIVND (reference sequence). Trimming stripped 0 bases from V and 1 base from J, with 15 bases between. CDR3 length equals 17 residues. This CDR3 is CASSIDWRNAENTEAFF. CDR3 nucleotides: TGTGCCAGTAGTATAGACTGGAGAAATGCGGAGAACACTGAAGCTTTCTTT. The full variable domain, its missing parts supplied by reference TRBV19 and TRBJ1-1, is DGGITQSPKYLFRKEGQNVTLSCEQNLNHDAMYWYRQDPGQGLRLIYYSQIVNDFQKGDIAEGYSVSREKKESFPLTVTSAQKNPTAFYLCASSIDWRNAENTEAFFGQGTRLTVV.

This clone was counted between two and nine times. Additional DNA sequences in this sample encode the identical CDR3. The V call is TRBV12-3 or TRBV12-4, the J call TRBJ1-1; D is unclear. Trimming took off 0 bases at V and 1 base at J, with 3 bases between the two ends. The CDR3 consists of 13 residues. CDR3 sequence: CASSLAGNTEAFF. The CDR3 bases are TGTGCCAGCAGTTTAGCCGGGAACACTGAAGCTTTCTTT.

The chain is built from TRBV19 and TRBJ1-5; D uncertain. Trimming took off 5 bases at V and 2 bases at J, with 22 bases between the two ends. Per germline, CDR1 LNHDA and CDR2 SQIVND (reference sequence). CDR3 length: 18 residues. CDR3 nucleotides: TGTGCCAGTAGTGAAGTGGGAGGGCGTGGGTCGGGCAATCAGCCCCAGCATTTT. It yields the protein CASSEVGGRGSGNQPQHF.

The chain recombines TRBV10-1 with TRBJ2-1; no reliable D call. Trimming took off 3 bases at V and 9 bases at J, with 21 bases between the two ends. This CDR3 spans 16 amino acids. Germline values: CDR1 WNHNN, CDR2 SYGVQD (reference sequence). CDR3 sequence reads: CASSDRRPTSPSEQFF. CDR3 sequence (DNA): TGCGCCAGCAGTGACCGCAGGCCCACCAGTCCAAGTGAGCAGTTCTTC.

This clone was counted only a few times. V usage is TRBV10-3 and J usage is TRBJ2-3, with D perhaps assigned TRBD1 or TRBD2 (5 bases each). The CDR3 contains 15 residues. Trimming left V 3 bases short and J 0 bases short, with 10 bases between. Germline assignment: CDR1 ENHRY and CDR2 SYGVKD. CDR3: CAISEIGASTDTQYF. The DNA of the CDR3 is TGTGCCATCAGTGAAATCGGGGCTAGCACAGATACGCAGTATTTT.